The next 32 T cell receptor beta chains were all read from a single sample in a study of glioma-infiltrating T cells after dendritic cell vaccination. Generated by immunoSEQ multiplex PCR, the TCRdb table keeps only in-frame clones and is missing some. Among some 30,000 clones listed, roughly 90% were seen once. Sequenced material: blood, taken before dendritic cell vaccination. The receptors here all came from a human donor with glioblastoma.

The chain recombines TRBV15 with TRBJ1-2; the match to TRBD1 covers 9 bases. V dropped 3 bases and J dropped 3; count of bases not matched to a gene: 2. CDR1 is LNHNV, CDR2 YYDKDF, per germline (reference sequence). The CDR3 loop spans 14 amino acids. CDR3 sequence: CATSRRQGDYGYTF. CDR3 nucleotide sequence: TGTGCCACCAGCAGGAGACAGGGGGACTATGGCTACACCTTC.

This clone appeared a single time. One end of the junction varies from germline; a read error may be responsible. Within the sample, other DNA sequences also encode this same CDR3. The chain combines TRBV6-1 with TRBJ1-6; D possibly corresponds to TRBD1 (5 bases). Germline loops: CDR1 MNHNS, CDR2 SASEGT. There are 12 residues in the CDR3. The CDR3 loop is CASRAGHSPLHF. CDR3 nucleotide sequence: TGTGCCAGCAGGGCAGGGCATTCCCCCCTCCACTTT.

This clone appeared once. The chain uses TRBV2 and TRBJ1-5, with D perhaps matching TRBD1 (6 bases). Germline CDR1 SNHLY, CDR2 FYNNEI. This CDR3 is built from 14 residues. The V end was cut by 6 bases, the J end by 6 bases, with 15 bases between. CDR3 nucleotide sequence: TGTGCCAGCAGGGAAACAGGGATTGGTCAGCCCCAGCATTTT. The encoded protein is CASRETGIGQPQHF.

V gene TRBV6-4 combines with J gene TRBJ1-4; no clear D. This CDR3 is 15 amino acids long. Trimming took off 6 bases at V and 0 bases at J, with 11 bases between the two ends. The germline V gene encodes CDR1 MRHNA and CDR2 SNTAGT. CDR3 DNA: TGTGCCAGCAGGGCCTCGCCCGCAACTAATGAAAAACTGTTTTTT. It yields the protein CASRASPATNEKLFF.

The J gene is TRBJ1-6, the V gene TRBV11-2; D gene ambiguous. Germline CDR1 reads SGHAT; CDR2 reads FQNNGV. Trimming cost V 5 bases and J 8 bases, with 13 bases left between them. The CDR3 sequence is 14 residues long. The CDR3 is CASSARPAYSPLHF. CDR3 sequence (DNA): TGTGCCAGCAGCGCTAGACCAGCGTATTCACCCCTCCACTTT.

CDR3 loop: CAWSSGRDEKLFF. In DNA, the CDR3 is TGTGCCTGGAGTTCGGGGAGGGATGAAAAACTGTTTTTT. This chain joins TRBV30 and TRBJ1-4; no definite D call. Germline CDR1 reads GTSNPN; CDR2 reads SVGIG (reference sequence). The CDR3 is 13 residues long. V gave up 2 bases and J gave up 6 bases, with 10 bases separating them.

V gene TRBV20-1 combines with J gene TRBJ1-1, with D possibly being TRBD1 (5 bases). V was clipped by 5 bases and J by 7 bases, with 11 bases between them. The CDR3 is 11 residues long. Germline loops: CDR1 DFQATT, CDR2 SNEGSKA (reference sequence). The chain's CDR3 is CSAATDSEAFF. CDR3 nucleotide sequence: TGCAGTGCTGCCACCGACAGTGAAGCTTTCTTT.

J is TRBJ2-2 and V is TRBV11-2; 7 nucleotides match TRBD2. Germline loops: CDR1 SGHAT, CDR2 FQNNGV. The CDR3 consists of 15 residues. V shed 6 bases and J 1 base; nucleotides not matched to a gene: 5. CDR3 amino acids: CASRSGGLNTGELFF. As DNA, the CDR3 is TGTGCCAGCAGGTCGGGGGGACTGAACACCGGGGAGCTGTTTTTT.

In nucleotides, the CDR3 is TGCGCCAGCGGTCAGGGGAACTACAATGAGCAGTTCTTC. It codes for CASGQGNYNEQFF. The chain has TRBV10-1 and TRBJ2-1, with D possibly being TRBD1 (6 bases). CDR1 and CDR2 from the germline V gene are WNHNN and SYGVQD (reference sequence). CDR3 length equals 13 residues. V dropped 8 bases and J dropped 3 bases, with 11 bases sitting between them.

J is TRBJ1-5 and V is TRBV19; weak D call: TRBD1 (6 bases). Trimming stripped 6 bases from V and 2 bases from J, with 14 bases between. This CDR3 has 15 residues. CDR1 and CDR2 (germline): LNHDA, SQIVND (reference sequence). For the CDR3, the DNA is TGTGCCAGTAGCCGTCAGGGGCTTCGCAATCAGCCCCAGCATTTT. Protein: CASSRQGLRNQPQHF.

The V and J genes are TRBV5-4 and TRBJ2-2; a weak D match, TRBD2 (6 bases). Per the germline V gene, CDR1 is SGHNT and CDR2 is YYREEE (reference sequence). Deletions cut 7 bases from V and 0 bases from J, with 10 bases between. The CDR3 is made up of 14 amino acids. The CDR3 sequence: CASSAGSNTGELFF. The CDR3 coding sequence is TGTGCCAGCTCAGCGGGCTCGAACACCGGGGAGCTGTTTTTT.

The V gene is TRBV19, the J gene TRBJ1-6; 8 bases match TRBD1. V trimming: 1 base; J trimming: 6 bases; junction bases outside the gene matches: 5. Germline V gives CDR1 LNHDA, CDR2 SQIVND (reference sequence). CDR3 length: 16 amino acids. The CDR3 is CASSIGAGTGNSPLHF. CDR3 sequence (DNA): TGTGCCAGTAGTATAGGGGCCGGGACAGGTAATTCACCCCTCCACTTT.

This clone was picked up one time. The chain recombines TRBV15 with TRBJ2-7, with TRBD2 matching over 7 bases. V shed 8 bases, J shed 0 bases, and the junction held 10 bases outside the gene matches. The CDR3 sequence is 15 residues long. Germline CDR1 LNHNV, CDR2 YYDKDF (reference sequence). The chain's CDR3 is CATRRGKMSSYEQYF. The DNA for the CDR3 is TGTGCCACCCGGCGGGGGAAGATGAGCTCCTACGAGCAGTACTTC.

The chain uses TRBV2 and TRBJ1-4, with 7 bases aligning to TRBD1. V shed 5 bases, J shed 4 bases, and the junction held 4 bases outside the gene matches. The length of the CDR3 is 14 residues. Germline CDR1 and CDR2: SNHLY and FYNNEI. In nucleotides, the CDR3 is TGTGCCAGCAGTCCGAGGACAGGTAATGAAAAACTGTTTTTT. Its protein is CASSPRTGNEKLFF. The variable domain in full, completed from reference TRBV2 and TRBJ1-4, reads EPEVTQTPSHQVTQMGQEVILRCVPISNHLYFYWYRQILGQKVEFLVSFYNNEISEKSEIFDDQFSVERPDGSNFTLKIRSTKLEDSAMYFCASSPRTGNEKLFFGSGTQLSVL.

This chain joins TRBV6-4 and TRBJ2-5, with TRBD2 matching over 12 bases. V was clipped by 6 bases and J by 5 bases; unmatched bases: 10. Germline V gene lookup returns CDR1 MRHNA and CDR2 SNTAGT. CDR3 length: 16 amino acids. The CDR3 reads CASSELAGGDTETQYF. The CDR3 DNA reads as TGTGCCAGCAGCGAACTAGCGGGGGGCGATACGGAGACCCAGTACTTC.

The CDR3 loop reads CAISERTGLVNTEAFF. CDR3 DNA sequence: TGTGCCATCAGTGAGAGGACAGGATTGGTGAACACTGAAGCTTTCTTT. V usage is TRBV10-3 and J usage is TRBJ1-1, with 7 bases lining up with TRBD1. Germline V gives CDR1 ENHRY, CDR2 SYGVKD. The trim removed 2 bases at V and 0 bases at J, leaving 6 bases unmatched. The CDR3 extends over 16 amino acids.

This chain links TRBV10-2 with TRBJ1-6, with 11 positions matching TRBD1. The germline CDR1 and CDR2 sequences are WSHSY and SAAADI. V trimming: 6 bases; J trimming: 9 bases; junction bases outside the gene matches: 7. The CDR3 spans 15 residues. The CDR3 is CASRSRDRGSSPLHF. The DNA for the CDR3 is TGCGCCAGCAGGTCCCGGGACAGGGGGTCTTCACCCCTCCACTTT.

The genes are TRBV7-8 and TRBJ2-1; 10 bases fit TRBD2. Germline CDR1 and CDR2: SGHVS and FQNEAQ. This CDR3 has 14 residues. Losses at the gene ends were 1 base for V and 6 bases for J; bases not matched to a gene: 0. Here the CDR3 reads CASSLVAGGNEQFF. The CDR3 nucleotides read TGTGCCAGCAGCTTAGTAGCGGGGGGCAATGAGCAGTTCTTC.

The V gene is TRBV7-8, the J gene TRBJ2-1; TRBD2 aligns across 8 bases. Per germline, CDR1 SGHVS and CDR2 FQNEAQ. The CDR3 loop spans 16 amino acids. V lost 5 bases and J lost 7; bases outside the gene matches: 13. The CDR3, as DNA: TGTGCCAGCAGCCCGGCCCCGCCAGCGGGGGTGAATGAGCAGTTCTTC. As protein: CASSPAPPAGVNEQFF.

The CDR3 sequence is CASSLVVGGNTEAFF. The CDR3 coding sequence is TGCGCCAGCAGCTTGGTTGTCGGGGGTAACACTGAAGCTTTCTTT. The gene calls are TRBV5-1 and TRBJ1-1, with D possibly being TRBD1 (5 bases). The germline V gene has CDR1 SGHRS and CDR2 YFSETQ. The CDR3 has 15 amino acids. Trimming removed 0 bases at V and 2 bases at J, with 11 bases between.

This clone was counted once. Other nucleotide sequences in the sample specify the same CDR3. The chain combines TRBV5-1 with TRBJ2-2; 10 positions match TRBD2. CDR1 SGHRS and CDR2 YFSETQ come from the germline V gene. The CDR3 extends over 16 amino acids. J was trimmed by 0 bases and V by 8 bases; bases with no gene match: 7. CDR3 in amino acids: CASRRSGGANTGELFF. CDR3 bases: TGCGCCAGTAGAAGAAGCGGGGGGGCGAACACCGGGGAGCTGTTTTTT.

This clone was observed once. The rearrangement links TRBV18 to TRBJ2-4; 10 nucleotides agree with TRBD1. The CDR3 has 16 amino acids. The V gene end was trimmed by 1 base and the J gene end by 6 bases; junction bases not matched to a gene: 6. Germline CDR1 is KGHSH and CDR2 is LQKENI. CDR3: CASSPRQGAGLNIQYF. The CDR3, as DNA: TGTGCCAGCTCACCACGACAGGGGGCCGGGTTAAACATTCAGTACTTC.

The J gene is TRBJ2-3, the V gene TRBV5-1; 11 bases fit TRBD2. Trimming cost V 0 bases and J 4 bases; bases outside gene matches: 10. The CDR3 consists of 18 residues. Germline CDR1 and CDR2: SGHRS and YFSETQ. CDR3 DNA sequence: TGCGCCAGCAGCTTGGCCTTATTAGCGGGGGGGCTTGCAGATACGCAGTATTTT. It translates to CASSLALLAGGLADTQYF.

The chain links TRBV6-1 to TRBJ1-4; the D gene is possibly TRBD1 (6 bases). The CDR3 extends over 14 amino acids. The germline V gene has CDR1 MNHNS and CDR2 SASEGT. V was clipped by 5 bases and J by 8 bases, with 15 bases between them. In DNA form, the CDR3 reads TGTGCCAGCAGTTATTTCGGGGGGCGGGAAAAACTGTTTTTT. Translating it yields CASSYFGGREKLFF.

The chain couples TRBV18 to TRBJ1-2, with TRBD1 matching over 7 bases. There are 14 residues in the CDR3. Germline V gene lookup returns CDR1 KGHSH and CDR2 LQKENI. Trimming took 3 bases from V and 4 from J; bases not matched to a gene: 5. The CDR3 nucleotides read TGTGCCAGCTCACCGGACAGGAACTCCTATGGCTACACCTTC. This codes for CASSPDRNSYGYTF.

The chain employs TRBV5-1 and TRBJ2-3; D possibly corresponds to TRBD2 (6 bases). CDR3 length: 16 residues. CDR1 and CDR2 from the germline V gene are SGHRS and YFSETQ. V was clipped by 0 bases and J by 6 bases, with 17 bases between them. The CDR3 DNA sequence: TGCGCCAGCAGCTTGGAGTTCGGGACTGTCAGGGATACGCAGTATTTT. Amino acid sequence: CASSLEFGTVRDTQYF.

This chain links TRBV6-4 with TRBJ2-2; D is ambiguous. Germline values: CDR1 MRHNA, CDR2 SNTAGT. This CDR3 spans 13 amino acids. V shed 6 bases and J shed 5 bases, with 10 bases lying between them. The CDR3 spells CASRRGITGELFF. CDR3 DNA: TGTGCCAGCAGAAGAGGTATTACCGGGGAGCTGTTTTTT.

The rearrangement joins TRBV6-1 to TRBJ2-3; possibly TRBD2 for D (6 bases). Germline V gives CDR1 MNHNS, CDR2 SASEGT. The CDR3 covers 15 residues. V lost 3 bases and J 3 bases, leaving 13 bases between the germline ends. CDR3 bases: TGTGCCAGCAGTGATAGACCAGGAGGGACAGATACGCAGTATTTT. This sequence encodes CASSDRPGGTDTQYF.

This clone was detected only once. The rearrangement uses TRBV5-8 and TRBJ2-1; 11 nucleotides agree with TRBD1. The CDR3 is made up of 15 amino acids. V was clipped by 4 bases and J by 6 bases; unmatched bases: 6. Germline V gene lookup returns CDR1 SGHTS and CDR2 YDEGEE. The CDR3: CASSKGQGVVNEQFF. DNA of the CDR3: TGTGCCAGCAGCAAGGGACAGGGGGTAGTCAATGAGCAGTTCTTC.

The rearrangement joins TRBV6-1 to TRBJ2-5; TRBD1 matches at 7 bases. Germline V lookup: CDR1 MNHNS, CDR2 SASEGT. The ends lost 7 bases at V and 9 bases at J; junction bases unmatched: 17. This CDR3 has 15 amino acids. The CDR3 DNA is TGTGCCAGCACCACTTCCGGGACAGACGCAACGGCCCAGTACTTC. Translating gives CASTTSGTDATAQYF.

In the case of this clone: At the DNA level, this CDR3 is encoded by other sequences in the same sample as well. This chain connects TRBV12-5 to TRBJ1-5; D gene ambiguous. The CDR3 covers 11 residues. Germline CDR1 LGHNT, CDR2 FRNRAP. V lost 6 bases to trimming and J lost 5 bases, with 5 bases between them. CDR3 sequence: CASGQDQPQHF. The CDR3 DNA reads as TGTGCTAGTGGCCAGGATCAGCCCCAGCATTTT.

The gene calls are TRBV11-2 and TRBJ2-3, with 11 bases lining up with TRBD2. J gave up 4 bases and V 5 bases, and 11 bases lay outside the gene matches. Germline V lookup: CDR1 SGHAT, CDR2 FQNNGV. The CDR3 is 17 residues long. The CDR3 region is CASSRLSGGARADTQYF. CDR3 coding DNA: TGTGCCAGCAGCCGGCTTAGCGGGGGGGCCAGGGCAGATACGCAGTATTTT.